The sequence of this T cell receptor (beta chain) was determined in a study of blood T cells in healthy people across ages. This clonotype was counted only a few times. What it binds is not known. Trimming removed 0 bases at V and 17 bases at J, with 14 bases between. Germline loops: CDR1 LNHNV, CDR2 YYDKDF (reference sequence). The CDR3 has 13 residues. PCR was performed a second time for about 7 to 12 cycles using a sample-barcoded 5' primer and a J-beta primer mix. The authors tagged each cDNA molecule using a template-switch adaptor with 12 random nucleotides. One entry per CDR3 protein results from TCRdb running MiXCR on the 5' RACE reads. Of 1.5 million to 2 million distinct CDR3 sequences listed, roughly 52% are singletons. Points from the study as a whole: Unsorted PBMC material precluded a definitive naive versus antigen-experienced comparison.

V gene TRBV15 combines with J gene TRBJ1-6; unclear D gene. Sequenced input: blood. This TCR was recovered from a middle-aged woman in good health. The CDR3 spells CATSRDTGTIIHF. The CDR3 DNA sequence: TGTGCCACCAGCAGAGATACGGGCACTATCATCCACTTT.